This TCR beta chain was documented in a study of T cells in Graves' hyperthyroidism and ophthalmopathy. Findings and caveats of the study: Researchers found most expanded thyroid clonotypes above 0.001 in blood as well. With a median lead of about 6.9 months before onset, the model predicted ophthalmopathy. Stable hyperthyroidism was separated from ophthalmopathy by a model based on 13 V-J features.

The CDR3 covers 16 residues. Germline V lookup: CDR1 MGHRA, CDR2 YSYEKL. Losses at the gene ends were 2 bases for V and 3 bases for J; bases not matched to a gene: 8. Turning to this clonotype: Its antigen is undetermined.

RNA transcripts gave rise to amplified TCR beta CDR3 regions. Researchers ran a first-round RT-PCR on the TCR CDR3 using the HTBI primer set. TCRdb itself ran the multiplex PCR reads through MiXCR, one entry per CDR3 protein. Among about 600,000 distinct CDR3 sequences listed, 11% to 15% were seen once. The sequence derives from a woman between 18 and 29 years old with Graves' ophthalmopathy. Input material: blood. The rearrangement uses TRBV4-1 and TRBJ2-3; 7 bases align to TRBD2. CDR3 in amino acids: CASSQSLRGSTDTQYF. The CDR3 bases are TGCGCCAGCAGCCAATCTTTACGCGGGAGTACAGATACGCAGTATTTT.